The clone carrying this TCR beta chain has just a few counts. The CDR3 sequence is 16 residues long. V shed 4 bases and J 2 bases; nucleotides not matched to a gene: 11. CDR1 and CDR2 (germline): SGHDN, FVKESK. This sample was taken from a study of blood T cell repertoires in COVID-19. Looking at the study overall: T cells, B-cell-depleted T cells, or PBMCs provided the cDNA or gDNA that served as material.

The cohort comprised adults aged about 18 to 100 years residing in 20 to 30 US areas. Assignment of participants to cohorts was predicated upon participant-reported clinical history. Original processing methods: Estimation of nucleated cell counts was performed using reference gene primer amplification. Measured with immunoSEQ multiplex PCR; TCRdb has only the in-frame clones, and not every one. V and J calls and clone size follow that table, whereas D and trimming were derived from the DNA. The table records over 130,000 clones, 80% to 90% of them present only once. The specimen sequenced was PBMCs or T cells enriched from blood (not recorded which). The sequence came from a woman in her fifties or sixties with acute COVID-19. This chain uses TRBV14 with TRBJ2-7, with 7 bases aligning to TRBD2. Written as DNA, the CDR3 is TGTGCCAGCAGCCCAAAATGGACGGGAGGCCCCTACGAGCAGTACTTC. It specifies CASSPKWTGGPYEQYF.